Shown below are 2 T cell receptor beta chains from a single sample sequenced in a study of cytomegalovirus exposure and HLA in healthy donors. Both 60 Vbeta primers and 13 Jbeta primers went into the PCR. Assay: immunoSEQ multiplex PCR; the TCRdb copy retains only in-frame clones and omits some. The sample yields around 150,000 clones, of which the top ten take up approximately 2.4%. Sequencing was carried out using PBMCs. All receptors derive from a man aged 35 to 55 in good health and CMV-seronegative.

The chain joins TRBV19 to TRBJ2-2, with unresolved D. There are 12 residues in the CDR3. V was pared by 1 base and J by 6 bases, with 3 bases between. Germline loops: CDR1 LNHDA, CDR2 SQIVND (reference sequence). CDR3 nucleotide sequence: TGTGCCAGTAGTATAGCGGCCGGGGAGCTGTTTTTT. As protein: CASSIAAGELFF. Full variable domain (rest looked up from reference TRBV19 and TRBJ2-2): DGGITQSPKYLFRKEGQNVTLSCEQNLNHDAMYWYRQDPGQGLRLIYYSQIVNDFQKGDIAEGYSVSREKKESFPLTVTSAQKNPTAFYLCASSIAAGELFFGEGSRLTVL.

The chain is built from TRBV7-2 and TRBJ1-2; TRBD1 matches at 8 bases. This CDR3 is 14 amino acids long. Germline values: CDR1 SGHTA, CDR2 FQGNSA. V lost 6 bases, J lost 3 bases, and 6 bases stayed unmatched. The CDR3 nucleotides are TGTGCCAGCAGATCCCTGGACAGGGACTATGGCTACACCTTC. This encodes CASRSLDRDYGYTF.